One sample yielded the 12 T cell receptor beta chains listed below, sequenced in a study of T cells after yellow fever vaccination. Each CDR3 protein gets one entry after TCRdb re-called the 5' RACE reads with MiXCR. The repertoire consists of some 300,000 distinct CDR3 sequences, with approximately 8% occurring once and the leading ten covering approximately 15%. The sample in question was PBMCs, obtained approximately 47 days after the first yellow fever vaccination. The receptors here all came from a man aged 18-30 years who received the YFV17D yellow fever vaccine.

In this sample, this clonotype turned up many times. This chain uses TRBV7-2 with TRBJ2-2; maybe TRBD2 (5 bases). V gave up 3 bases and J gave up 5 bases, with 13 bases separating them. The V gene's germline CDR1 is SGHTA and CDR2 FQGNSA. CDR3 length: 15 residues. The chain's CDR3 is CASSFRRSGTGELFF. The CDR3 region has the DNA TGTGCCAGCAGCTTTAGGAGGTCGGGAACCGGGGAGCTGTTTTTT.

V gene TRBV6-5 combines with J gene TRBJ2-7; D uncertain. Trimming stripped 9 bases from V and 6 bases from J, with 12 bases between. This CDR3 spans 11 amino acids. Looked up from germline, CDR1 is MNHEY and CDR2 is SVGAGI. CDR3 sequence (DNA): TGTGCCAGTGGGGTGTTAGGCGAGCAGTACTTC. This translates into CASGVLGEQYF.

This clonotype was seen a handful of times. This chain joins TRBV7-9 and TRBJ2-2; 8 positions agree with TRBD1. CDR1 and CDR2 from the germline V gene are SEHNR and FQNEAQ (reference sequence). This CDR3 region has 16 residues. Germline trimming cut 4 bases from V and 4 bases from J; bases unmatched to any gene: 8. The CDR3 nucleotides are TGTGCCAGCAGCTCGTTGGCAGGGGGCGGCACCGGGGAGCTGTTTTTT. Amino acid sequence: CASSSLAGGGTGELFF.

A few counts support this clonotype. V and J are TRBV7-9 and TRBJ1-1, with TRBD1 as a possible D gene (5 bases). This CDR3 spans 16 amino acids. Germline V CDR1 and CDR2: SEHNR, FQNEAQ (reference sequence). Trimming pared 7 bases from V and 1 base from J, leaving 19 bases between. The CDR3 nucleotides read TGTGCCAGCACCCACCCTCGGGGAACAGGGAACACTGAAGCTTTCTTT. It translates to CASTHPRGTGNTEAFF.

This clonotype came up many times. V usage is TRBV7-2 and J usage is TRBJ1-4, with D unresolved. Germline V gene lookup returns CDR1 SGHTA and CDR2 FQGNSA. The CDR3 sequence is 17 residues long. The V end was cut by 0 bases, the J end by 0 bases, with 11 bases between. The CDR3 reads CASSLAPQRATNEKLFF. In DNA, the CDR3 is TGTGCCAGCAGCTTAGCCCCGCAGAGGGCAACTAATGAAAAACTGTTTTTT. The variable domain in full, completed from reference TRBV7-2 and TRBJ1-4, reads GAGVSQSPSNKVTEKGKDVELRCDPISGHTALYWYRQSLGQGLEFLIYFQGNSAPDKSGLPSDRFSAERTGGSVSTLTIQRTQQEDSAVYLCASSLAPQRATNEKLFFGSGTQLSVL.

In its sample, this clonotype was seen a few times. V usage is TRBV20-1 and J usage is TRBJ2-6; 7 bases line up with TRBD1. Looked up from germline, CDR1 is DFQATT and CDR2 is SNEGSKA (reference sequence). V lost 6 bases to trimming and J lost 0 bases; unmatched junction nucleotides: 11. This CDR3 is 17 amino acids long. In DNA form, the CDR3 reads TGCAGTGCCATTGGGACAGCTAATCGCTCTGGGGCCAACGTCCTGACTTTC. This sequence encodes CSAIGTANRSGANVLTF.

In this sample, this clonotype turned up a few times. The J gene is TRBJ1-6, the V gene TRBV7-9; TRBD1 is a possible D gene (5 bases). Per the germline V gene, CDR1 is SEHNR and CDR2 is FQNEAQ (reference sequence). CDR3 length: 12 amino acids. V lost 5 bases and J 14 bases, leaving 13 bases between the germline ends. The CDR3 DNA reads as TGTGCCAGCAGCCGAAAGTTAGGGGCCCTCCACTTT. Protein: CASSRKLGALHF.

This clonotype has a handful of counts. This sequence joins TRBV5-1 and TRBJ2-6; D may match TRBD1 or TRBD2 (5 bases each). The CDR3 totals 15 residues. Trimming pared 6 bases from V and 2 bases from J, leaving 12 bases between. Germline V gene data show CDR1 as SGHRS and CDR2 as YFSETQ. The CDR3 sequence: CASKFVGAGANVLTF. CDR3 sequence (DNA): TGCGCCAGCAAGTTTGTGGGGGCTGGGGCCAACGTCCTGACTTTC.

In this sample, this clonotype turned up a few times. The chain links TRBV15 to TRBJ2-7; tentatively, D is TRBD1 (5 bases). The V and J ends lost 1 base and 2 bases respectively, with 15 bases between them. The CDR3 is made up of 16 amino acids. Germline V gene sequence: CDR1 LNHNV, CDR2 YYDKDF (reference sequence). In DNA, the CDR3 is TGTGCCACCAGCAGAGCCCAGGCAGGGTTGACCTACGAGCAGTACTTC. Protein: CATSRAQAGLTYEQYF.

This clonotype was counted a few times. The rearrangement joins TRBV4-1 to TRBJ1-2; D gene uncertain. This CDR3 comprises 15 residues. V lost 1 base to trimming and J lost 1 base, with 10 bases between them. Germline-derived CDR1 and CDR2 are MGHRA and YSYEKL. The CDR3 sequence: CASSQVRVSNYGYTF. CDR3 nucleotides: TGCGCCAGCAGCCAAGTGAGAGTCAGTAACTATGGCTACACCTTC.

V usage is TRBV5-1 and J usage is TRBJ1-1; D gene unclear. Germline assignment: CDR1 SGHRS and CDR2 YFSETQ. Trimming removed 4 bases at V and 4 bases at J, with 17 bases between. This CDR3 comprises 15 residues. In DNA, the CDR3 is TGCGCCAGCAGCCTAGGGCCTAGTACTAGCACTGAAGCTTTCTTT. It specifies CASSLGPSTSTEAFF.

In its sample, this clonotype was seen a few times. The chain employs TRBV20-1 and TRBJ1-1; D is uncertain. V shed 4 bases and J shed 0 bases, with 12 bases lying between them. Per germline, CDR1 DFQATT and CDR2 SNEGSKA (reference sequence). This CDR3 spans 14 amino acids. The DNA for the CDR3 is TGCAGTGCTAACACGGCCAGTTTGAACACTGAAGCTTTCTTT. Its protein product is CSANTASLNTEAFF.